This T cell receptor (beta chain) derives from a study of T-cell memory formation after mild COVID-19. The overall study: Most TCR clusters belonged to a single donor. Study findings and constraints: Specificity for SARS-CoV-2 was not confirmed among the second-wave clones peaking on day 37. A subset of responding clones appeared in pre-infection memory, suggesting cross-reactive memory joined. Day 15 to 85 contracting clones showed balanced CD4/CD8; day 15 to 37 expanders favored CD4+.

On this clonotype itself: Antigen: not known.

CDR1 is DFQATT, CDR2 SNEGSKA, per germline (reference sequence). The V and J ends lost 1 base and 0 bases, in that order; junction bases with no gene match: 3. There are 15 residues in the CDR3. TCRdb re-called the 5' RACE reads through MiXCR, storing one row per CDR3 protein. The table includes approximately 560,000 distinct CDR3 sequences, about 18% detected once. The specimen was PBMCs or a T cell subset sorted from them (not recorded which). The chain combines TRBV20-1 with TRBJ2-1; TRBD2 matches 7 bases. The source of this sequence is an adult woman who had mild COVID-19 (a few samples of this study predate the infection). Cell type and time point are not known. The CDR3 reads CSARGEGTSYNEQFF. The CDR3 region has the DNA TGCAGTGCTAGAGGGGAGGGGACCTCCTACAATGAGCAGTTCTTC.